This TCR beta chain was sequenced for a study of cytomegalovirus exposure and HLA in healthy donors (dated by TCRdb to 2016 to 2017). Describing the broader study: According to an earlier analysis of 450 to 650 of the donors, about 179 million T cells yielded some 120 million unique TCR beta sequences and 276 Gb of sequence data. An early release that covered fewer than 800 HLA-typed donors contained 250 to 350 gigabases of sequencing data and some 87 million unique TCR sequences. Of the roughly 390 genotyped donors, approximately 80% were placed in the genetic ancestry cluster associated with self-reported Caucasian donors. The study was designed to test whether signatures of past pathogen exposure could be identified by cataloging public T cell receptors. The study profiled the T cell repertoires of more than 500 subjects by immunosequencing and related them to cytomegalovirus serostatus. Besides the first cohort of approximately 670 subjects, a separate validation cohort made up of around 120 different subjects was used. To predict cytomegalovirus infection status, the study combined high-throughput TCR immunosequencing, statistical association of individual TCRs with disease status, and machine learning. In a later analysis, previously published TCR beta repertoires from hundreds of donors were re-analyzed and high-resolution HLA genotyping was added so that TCR occurrence patterns could be studied. The later analysis used no new phenotypic data to find candidate immune exposures, relying instead on TCR beta sequences and their occurrence across donors. In an earlier analysis of more than 550 of the donors, high-throughput TCR beta sequencing was used to judge whether each TCR beta V gene segment behaved as functional or pseudogenic. Donor age, sex, ethnicity and CMV serostatus were collected together with the repertoire data. Genome-wide SNP genotypes for about 55% of the roughly 670 donors were used in a later genetic analysis, which treated that subset as a discovery cohort. Every repertoire in the discovery cohort had been generated on one and the same sequencing platform. Class I and class II HLA loci were covered by the typing at four-digit resolution. Typing coverage differed by locus: A, B, C, DRB1 and DQB1 were typed in about 629-640 donors, DQA1 in 500 to 550, DPA1 in approximately 610, and DPB1 in roughly 450. Roughly 5 DR-DQ haplotypes were handled as single units for association and clustering because linkage in the cohort was strong. Among about 410 genotyped donors of the cohort, an average of approximately 240,000 unique TCR beta nucleotide sequences was sequenced per donor, of which about 18% were non-productive.

Results the study describes overall, beyond this receptor: Only TCR beta chains were sequenced in this cohort, and the absence of alpha or paired-chain data limited detectable features. At a false discovery rate of 0.05, a later analysis linked about 16,000 TCR beta sequences to specific HLA alleles. Because HLA typing was unavailable for some donors at each locus, only the typed subset was used in association tests. For the cohort, immune exposure information was limited to CMV serostatus. When HLA alleles, especially DR and DQ, strongly co-occurred, TCR associations were difficult to assign to individual alleles. According to a later genetic analysis, donors in an Asian-associated ancestry cluster had fewer N-insertions in productive TCRs than the roughly 700-donor mean. Across donors, most TCR sequences were observed very rarely, whereas some public TCRs were present in many individuals. A further reported finding was that TCR beta sequences accurately predicted the HLA-A and HLA-B alleles for most subjects in the first cohort. The authors suggested that the approach could potentially be generalized to other disease states and immunological phenotypes. Linkage disequilibrium might explain the correlated functional status among segregating V segments, but an unknown experimental factor could not be ruled out. A total of roughly 160 TCR beta chains were listed by the study as associated with cytomegalovirus. Compared with equally common non-associated chains, HLA-associated TCR beta chains in a later analysis were more clonally expanded and had lower generation probabilities. According to a later analysis, parvovirus B19, influenza, CMV and Epstein-Barr virus appeared linked to several top co-occurrence clusters. Because counts were too low, some 16 rarely observed V segments, including chromosome 9 orphons, were excluded from the earlier analysis of a few hundred of the donors. In an earlier analysis of approximately 600 of the donors, most TCR beta V segments were observed in productive rearrangements about 87% or about 30% of the time, broadly matching IMGT annotations. Presence/absence analyses assumed roughly uniform sequencing depth across donors, an assumption that may not hold. In vitro tests confirmed that a few of the cytomegalovirus-associated TCR beta chains recognize cytomegalovirus antigens. According to a later analysis, most CMV-associated TCR beta chains appeared to be HLA-restricted, and the HLA associations seemed to be driven largely by CMV exposure. In a later analysis, the rate of TCR association differed among HLA loci, with DRB1 alleles having the most associated TCRs and HLA-C alleles having the fewest. A later genetic analysis associated a missense DCLRE1C variant with V-gene and J-gene trimming of TCR beta chains, and an independent cohort replicated the association. A cluster of highly shared sequence variants was judged likely to be a technical artifact of the sequencing pipeline. Because the 87-base-pair reads could not distinguish some IMGT-functional V segments, including TRBV6-2 and TRBV6-3, those segments were excluded. The classifier was reported to diagnose cytomegalovirus status with high specificity and sensitivity in both the original and validation cohorts.

As encoded in the germline V gene, CDR1 is SGHRS while CDR2 is YFSETQ. Ends trimmed: V by 2 bases, J by 9 bases; bases unmatched to a gene: 11. From cysteine to phenylalanine, the CDR3 is 16 amino acids long. The only DNA kept is the CDR3, 48 bases in frame from the first base. The cohort consisted of hundreds of healthy bone marrow donors. Cohort members were all nominally healthy when sampled, although unrecorded immune exposures were likely present. The donor tested CMV seronegative and was one of the 352 seronegative cohort members. Each donor provided a peripheral blood sample, and peripheral blood mononuclear cells were used for TCR beta sequencing. The Qiagen DNeasy Blood Extraction Kit was used to extract genomic DNA from the blood cell samples. The method was the immunoSEQ multiplex PCR assay. The multiplex PCR relied on a mix of 60 forward primers for TCR Vbeta segments and 13 reverse primers for TCR Jbeta segments. The CDR3 region of rearranged TCR beta genes was amplified from genomic DNA by a multiplex PCR assay. The amplified TCR beta libraries were sequenced on the Illumina HiSeq System as 87-base-pair reads. Per the original workflow: A later analysis tallied around 87 million unique TCR beta chains across the 700 or so repertoires, and around 10 million of those chains were shared by two or more donors. A nearest-neighbor algorithm error-corrected the raw reads and collapsed the reads into unique sequences, merging closely related sequences to remove PCR and sequencing errors. V, D and J gene segments were assigned by aligning CDR3 sequences to IMGT reference sequences. For a sequence to be retained, a match of at least six nucleotides was required to both a V gene segment and a J gene segment. A rearrangement counted as productive if the CDR3 had no stop codons and remained in frame with V and J, and every other rearrangement counted as non-productive. Following IMGT convention, CDR3 was defined as the stretch from the second conserved V-encoded cysteine up to the conserved J-encoded phenylalanine. Sequences without an unambiguous match to a single V gene segment were excluded from the earlier analysis of about 600 of the donors. An earlier analysis of approximately 590 of the donors called V segments functional above 56.7% productive rearrangements and segregating when the between-donor standard deviation exceeded 5%. A statistical classification framework was developed to diagnose cytomegalovirus status using the catalog of TCR beta chain sequences. A later analysis assigned V and J genes by comparing TCR nucleotide sequences with IMGT/GENE-DB human TR gene sequences. Using the TCRdist pipeline, a later analysis assigned CDR3 sequences along with most-parsimonious VDJ recombination scenarios. In a later analysis, every TCR beta chain was defined by the combination of its CDR3 amino acid sequence and its V-gene family, and reads without a unique V-gene family were dropped. In a later analysis, a few hundred highly shared, low-generation-probability nucleotide sequences were removed to address suspected cross-contamination and a sequencing artifact. For each public chain, a later analysis derived a clonal expansion index from normalized ranks of inferred template counts within each repertoire. Generation probabilities in a later analysis came from a VDJ recombination model fitted to out-of-frame rearrangements, and those results were checked against IGoR. In a later analysis, TCR-TCR, TCR-HLA and TCR-CMV co-occurrence was scored with hypergeometric tests, and a repertoire-size bias correction was applied to TCR pairs. False discovery rates were estimated in a later analysis by permuting HLA or CMV assignments 20 times. In a later analysis, co-occurring TCRs were grouped using DBSCAN, with TCRdist sequence similarity added in when clustering inside HLA-allele-positive subsets. Repertoires with fewer than 30,000 or more than 120,000 public chains were left out of co-occurrence clustering, as were roughly five repertoires with anomalous nucleotide sharing. In TCRdb, the immuneACCESS table is reduced to in-frame sequences with V and J assigned. These tables do not hold every clone; where another copy was compared, an unresolved V gene accounts for under half, and the others remain unexplained. V and J calls and clone size are those listed in that table; D and trimming were worked out from the DNA. This sample gives around 110,000 clones in total; 9% to 10% of them show up just once. The biggest ten clones account for roughly 3% of the sample.

There are a few counts of this clone. No cognate antigen has been identified for it. No much larger clonotype is one base removed from it; base qualities were not supplied. The receptor was derived from a man aged 25 to 40 in good health and CMV-seronegative. Sequencing was carried out using PBMCs. Here the chain combines TRBV5-1 and TRBJ2-1; TRBD2 lines up with 10 middle nucleotides. The CDR3 here reads CASSLRQRGGSGEQFF. DNA sequence: TGCGCCAGCAGCTTACGGCAGCGGGGGGGTAGCGGTGAGCAGTTCTTC.